This TCR beta chain was identified in a study of CD8 T cells in ankylosing spondylitis. Study outcomes and limitations: As for the disease-linked clones, they showed a CD8+ phenotype and occurred at relatively low frequencies in peripheral blood. There was a TCR beta motif, made of roughly eight highly homologous variants, that appeared characteristic of ankylosing spondylitis blood.

This clonotype was detected ten times or more. Its antigen is unknown. Each TCR beta library was made by quantitative 5'-RACE that incorporated molecular barcodes. Each CDR3 protein gets one entry after TCRdb re-called the 5' RACE reads with MiXCR. Here the sample spans 500,000 or so distinct CDR3 sequences, less than 6% being singletons. Germline CDR1 reads SEHNR; CDR2 reads FQNEAQ (reference sequence). The CDR3 runs to 15 residues. The V and J ends lost 1 base and 6 bases, in that order; junction bases with no gene match: 5. The clonotype was recovered from a male donor with ankylosing spondylitis. The sample consisted of blood, either unsorted or a sorted T cell fraction (not recorded which). This chain links TRBV7-9 with TRBJ2-3, with 9 bases matching TRBD2. CDR3 amino acids: CASSLDTSGWDTQYF. The CDR3, as DNA: TGTGCCAGCAGCTTAGACACTAGCGGGTGGGATACGCAGTATTTT. The full variable domain, with the rest looked up from reference TRBV7-9 and TRBJ2-3, is DTGVSQNPRHKITKRGQNVTFRCDPISEHNRLYWYRQTLGQGPEFLTYFQNEAQLEKSRLLSDRFSAERPKGSFSTLEIQRTEQGDSAMYLCASSLDTSGWDTQYFGPGTRLTVL.